This is a list of T cell receptor beta chains from one sample in a study of OX40 agonist ivuxolimab in advanced cancers. The repertoire was sequenced with immunoSEQ multiplex PCR; TCRdb's copy has only in-frame clones and lacks some. The sample records approximately 66,000 clones, around 83% being singletons. This specimen consisted of CD4+ or CD8+ T cells sorted from blood, obtained in a trial of the OX40 agonist ivuxolimab. The source of these receptors is an adult with an advanced solid tumor such as melanoma, head and neck, liver or kidney cancer. The CDR3 runs from the conserved cysteine through the conserved F or W. D genes are given only for firm matches. Part of the rows lack a size; the others show once, few, many or a class for expanded clones.

V: TRBV5-5; size: .; D: TRBD2; J: TRBJ2-5; DNA: TGTGCCAGCAGCAGGGGACTAGACCAAGAGACCCAGTACTTC; CDR3: CASSRGLDQETQYF
V: TRBV7-2; size: .; D: .; J: TRBJ2-6; DNA: TGTGCCAGCAGCCCAGGGCGGATCTCTGGGGCCAACGTCCTGACTTTC; CDR3: CASSPGRISGANVLTF
V: TRBV28; size: .; D: TRBD1; J: TRBJ1-5; DNA: TGTGCCAGCAGTGCCGGGACAGGGGGCAGTCAGCCCCAGCATTTT; CDR3: CASSAGTGGSQPQHF
V: TRBV15; size: .; D: .; J: TRBJ2-3; DNA: TGTGCCACCAGCCGCGGAGGGGAAGGCGACACAGATACGCAGTATTTT; CDR3: CATSRGGEGDTDTQYF
V: TRBV7-9; size: .; D: TRBD1; J: TRBJ1-1; DNA: TGTGCCAGCAGCTTGGGACAGGGGCTATGGAACACTGAAGCTTTCTTT; CDR3: CASSLGQGLWNTEAFF
V: TRBV28; size: .; D: .; J: TRBJ1-2; DNA: TGTGCCAGCAACCCATTTGGGGCCTATGGCTACACCTTC; CDR3: CASNPFGAYGYTF
V: TRBV2; size: .; D: .; J: TRBJ2-3; DNA: TGTGCCAGCACGCAGGGCTTTAGCACAGATACGCAGTATTTT; CDR3: CASTQGFSTDTQYF
V: TRBV6-1; size: .; D: .; J: TRBJ2-7; DNA: TGTGCCAGCAGTGAAGGTCCCAGCGCAGGGGCCAGCGAGCAGTACTTC; CDR3: CASSEGPSAGASEQYF
V: TRBV18; size: once; D: TRBD1; J: TRBJ2-2; DNA: TGTGCCAGCTCCCCCGGGACAGCGAACACCGGGGAGCTGTTTTTT; CDR3: CASSPGTANTGELFF
V: TRBV7-9; size: .; D: .; J: TRBJ1-1; DNA: TGTGCCAGCAGTTACGCCCCAGGGACCGACACTGAAGCTTTCTTT; CDR3: CASSYAPGTDTEAFF
V: TRBV9; size: .; D: .; J: TRBJ1-2; DNA: TGTGCCAGCAGCCCGAGTCAAACGCGGACCCGGTATGGCTACACCTTC; CDR3: CASSPSQTRTRYGYTF
V: TRBV4-2; size: .; D: .; J: TRBJ1-5; DNA: TGTGCCAGCAGCCAAGATGAGCGGGATCAGCCCCAGCATTTT; CDR3: CASSQDERDQPQHF
V: TRBV5-5; size: .; D: .; J: TRBJ2-7; DNA: TGTGCCAGCAGCTTGGGACAGACCTCTGGTGTCGGAGAGCAGTACTTC; CDR3: CASSLGQTSGVGEQYF
V: TRBV19; size: once; D: TRBD1; J: TRBJ1-2; DNA: TGTGCCAGTAGTATGAAGGGCAGGGACAGGGTTATCTATACCTTC; CDR3: CASSMKGRDRVIYTF
V: TRBV13; size: .; D: TRBD2; J: TRBJ2-1; DNA: TGTGCCAGCAGCCCCCCCCTTCTAGCGGGGGGGCGGAATGAGCAGTTCTTC; CDR3: CASSPPLLAGGRNEQFF
V: TRBV5-5; size: .; D: TRBD2; J: TRBJ2-2; DNA: TGTGCCAGCAGCTTGGGCTTTCGGCTAGCGGACACCGGGGAGCTGTTTTTT; CDR3: CASSLGFRLADTGELFF
V: TRBV29-1; size: .; D: .; J: TRBJ2-5; DNA: TGCAGCGTTACTTCAGGGCAAGAGACCCAGTACTTC; CDR3: CSVTSGQETQYF
V: TRBV19; size: .; D: TRBD2; J: TRBJ2-3; DNA: TGTGCCAGGCCTAGCGGGGGGGCGGCAGATACGCAGTATTTT; CDR3: CARPSGGAADTQYF
V: TRBV10-3; size: once; D: TRBD1; J: TRBJ2-7; DNA: TGTGCCATACACTCAGGGGGCTTAGCTTACGAGCAGTACTTC; CDR3: CAIHSGGLAYEQYF
V: TRBV12-2; size: once; D: .; J: TRBJ2-7; DNA: TGTGCAAGTCGCTTAGCGGAAGGAGAGTCTAGTAGGGGCACCTACGAGCAGTACTTC; CDR3: CASRLAEGESSRGTYEQYF
V: TRBV5-1; size: .; D: TRBD1; J: TRBJ1-6; DNA: TGCGCCAGCAGCTTGGAGGACGGACAGGGAGGTAATTCACCCCTCCACTTT; CDR3: CASSLEDGQGGNSPLHF
V: TRBV27; size: .; D: .; J: TRBJ2-5; DNA: TGTGCCAGCAGTCCAGGACTGCAAGAGACCCAGTACTTC; CDR3: CASSPGLQETQYF
V: TRBV19; size: .; D: .; J: TRBJ1-4; DNA: TGTGCCAGTAGTATTTCCAGGGACGGTGAAAAACTGTTTTTT; CDR3: CASSISRDGEKLFF
V: TRBV7-9; size: .; D: .; J: TRBJ1-5; DNA: TGTGCCAGCAGTTTTAGCGAGGGGGGCAGAGCCCAGCATTTT; CDR3: CASSFSEGGRAQHF
V: TRBV6-1; size: .; D: TRBD1; J: TRBJ1-2; DNA: TGTGCCAGCAGCAAAGGGGACAGCTGGGGCTATGGCTACACCTTC; CDR3: CASSKGDSWGYGYTF
V: TRBV30; size: .; D: TRBD1; J: TRBJ1-1; DNA: TGTGCCTGGGGTTTCCAGGGGGCAGACACTGAAGCTTTCTTT; CDR3: CAWGFQGADTEAFF
V: TRBV6-1; size: .; D: .; J: TRBJ1-2; DNA: TGTGCCAGCAGTGATAATCAGGGGACAAGAGGCTACACCTTC; CDR3: CASSDNQGTRGYTF
V: TRBV9; size: .; D: TRBD2; J: TRBJ2-7; DNA: TGTGCCAGCAGCGATCTTGGACTAGCGGAAACCTACGAGCAGTACTTC; CDR3: CASSDLGLAETYEQYF
V: TRBV10-3; size: .; D: .; J: TRBJ1-5; DNA: TGTGCCATCAGTGAGTGGGGGGAAACTAGCAATCAGCCCCAGCATTTT; CDR3: CAISEWGETSNQPQHF
V: TRBV28; size: .; D: .; J: TRBJ2-7; DNA: TGTGCCAGCAGTACTTCCGGGACTGTGACCTACGAGCAGTACTTC; CDR3: CASSTSGTVTYEQYF
V: TRBV7-9; size: few; D: .; J: TRBJ1-3; DNA: TGTGCCAGCAGCTCTCCCACGGGGGCTCTCTCTGGAAACACCATATATTTT; CDR3: CASSSPTGALSGNTIYF
V: TRBV11-3; size: .; D: .; J: TRBJ2-5; DNA: TGTGCCAGCAGCTTTAGGGATAGGTCCCAAGAGACCCAGTACTTC; CDR3: CASSFRDRSQETQYF
V: TRBV28; size: .; D: .; J: TRBJ1-1; DNA: TGTGCCAGCAGTTCGCGCAGGGACACTGAAGTTTTCTTT; CDR3: CASSSRRDTEVFF
V: TRBV7-8; size: .; D: .; J: TRBJ1-2; DNA: TGTGCCAGCAGCTTACTTCGACAGACGTATGGCTACACCTTC; CDR3: CASSLLRQTYGYTF
V: TRBV2; size: .; D: TRBD1; J: TRBJ2-3; DNA: TGTGCCAGCAGCTCGGGACAGGAGGGACATACGCAGTATTTT; CDR3: CASSSGQEGHTQYF
V: TRBV5-6; size: .; D: .; J: TRBJ1-5; DNA: TGTGCCAGCAGCGCCAATAGCAATCAGCCCCAGCATTTT; CDR3: CASSANSNQPQHF
V: TRBV18; size: .; D: .; J: TRBJ2-6; DNA: TGTGCCAGCTCACCGGGAGATTTAGGGGCCAACGTCCTGACTTTC; CDR3: CASSPGDLGANVLTF
V: TRBV7-2; size: .; D: .; J: TRBJ1-1; DNA: TGTGCCAGCAAGGGCAGTATGAACACTGAAGCTTTCTTT; CDR3: CASKGSMNTEAFF
V: TRBV7-3; size: .; D: TRBD2; J: TRBJ2-2; DNA: TGTGCCAGCAGCTTAAGACTAGCGGCGACCACCGGGGAGCTGTTTTTT; CDR3: CASSLRLAATTGELFF
V: TRBV25-1; size: .; D: .; J: TRBJ1-5; DNA: TGTGCCAGCAGTGAGGGGCAGCCCAATCAGCCCCAGCATTTT; CDR3: CASSEGQPNQPQHF
V: TRBV19; size: .; D: TRBD1; J: TRBJ2-1; DNA: TGTGCCAGTACGGGACCTCGGACAGGAAACAATGAGCAGTTCTTC; CDR3: CASTGPRTGNNEQFF
V: TRBV19; size: once; D: .; J: TRBJ1-5; DNA: TGTGCCAGTAGTATGCTCTTTGCGCAGGATAATCAGCCCCAGCATTTT; CDR3: CASSMLFAQDNQPQHF
V: TRBV10-3; size: .; D: .; J: TRBJ2-3; DNA: TGTGCCATCAGTGGCCCCCCAGGGGCGGGTGGCACAGATACGCAGTATTTT; CDR3: CAISGPPGAGGTDTQYF
V: TRBV9; size: .; D: .; J: TRBJ2-2; DNA: TGTGCCAGCAGCCCCCAGGGAGGCCCGAACACCGGGGAGCTGTTTTTT; CDR3: CASSPQGGPNTGELFF
V: TRBV2; size: .; D: TRBD2; J: TRBJ2-5; DNA: TGTGCCAGCGGAGGACTAGCGGGGGAGACCCAGTACTTC; CDR3: CASGGLAGETQYF
V: TRBV18; size: .; D: TRBD1; J: TRBJ1-2; DNA: TGTGCCAGCTCAAGATCAGGGGGCAGTGGCTATGGCTACACCTTC; CDR3: CASSRSGGSGYGYTF
V: TRBV2; size: .; D: TRBD1; J: TRBJ1-5; DNA: TGTGCCACGGCAGGGGGGATAGGCAATCAGCCCCAGCATTTT; CDR3: CATAGGIGNQPQHF
V: TRBV10-2; size: few; D: TRBD1; J: TRBJ2-1; DNA: TGCGCCAGTATTCGTGGACAGGGCTACAATGAGCAGTTCTTC; CDR3: CASIRGQGYNEQFF
V: TRBV30; size: .; D: .; J: TRBJ2-5; DNA: TGTGCCTGGAGTGTACAGCAAGAGACCCAGTACTTC; CDR3: CAWSVQQETQYF
V: TRBV10-3; size: .; D: TRBD2; J: TRBJ2-2; DNA: TGTGCCATCAGACCTAGCGGGGGGTCAACCGGGGAGCTGTTTTTT; CDR3: CAIRPSGGSTGELFF